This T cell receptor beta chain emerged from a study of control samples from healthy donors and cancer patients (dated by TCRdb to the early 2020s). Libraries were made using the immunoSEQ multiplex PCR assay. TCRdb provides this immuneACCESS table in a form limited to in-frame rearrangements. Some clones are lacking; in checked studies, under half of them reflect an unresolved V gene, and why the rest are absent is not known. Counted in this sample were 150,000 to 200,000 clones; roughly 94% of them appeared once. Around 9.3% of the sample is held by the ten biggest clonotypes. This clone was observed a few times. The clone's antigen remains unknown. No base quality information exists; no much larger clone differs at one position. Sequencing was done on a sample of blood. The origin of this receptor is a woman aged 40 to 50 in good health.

Here the CDR3 is given as CASSWTGANSGNTIYF. At the DNA level, the sequence is TGTGCCAGCAGCTGGACAGGTGCGAACTCTGGAAACACCATATATTTT. Recombination linked TRBV7-2 to TRBJ1-3, and TRBD1 matches 7 of the central bases. The CDR3, from cysteine to phenylalanine, totals 16 residues. The read is trimmed to its CDR3 DNA, 48 bases read in frame from base 1. The germline V gene supplies CDR1 SGHTA and CDR2 FQGNSA. Clipping removes 4 bases from V and 0 bases from J, with 6 as the unmatched junction base count.